The source of this T cell receptor (beta chain) is a study of cytomegalovirus exposure and HLA in healthy donors. On the study more broadly: The approximately 670 first-cohort repertoires shared a platform with the roughly 120 validation repertoires, as reported in a later analysis.

The donors were in the roughly 130-subject validation cohort; that cohort was separate from the approximately 700-subject first cohort. This clone was recorded a few times. Deletions cut 1 base from V and 7 bases from J, with 14 bases between. The CDR3 totals 15 residues. The germline gives CDR1 MGHRA, CDR2 YSYEKL. Sequencing used immunoSEQ multiplex PCR; TCRdb keeps in-frame clones, though not all of them. The sample contains about 53,000 clones, approximately 90% of which appear only once. Sequencing was performed on PBMCs. The sequence was obtained from a man aged 18 to 35 in good health and CMV-seronegative. V and J are TRBV4-1 and TRBJ1-5; no clear D. DNA of the CDR3: TGCGCCAGCAGCCAAGCACCGACTGGTAACCAGCCCCAGCATTTT. It yields the protein CASSQAPTGNQPQHF.